These 26 T cell receptor beta chains were sequenced from one sample in a study of T cells after yellow fever vaccination. TCRdb fed the 5' RACE reads into MiXCR, producing one record per CDR3 protein. Among some 220,000 distinct CDR3 sequences listed, 3% to 3.5% were seen once. The specimen was CD4+ T cells sorted from PBMCs, collected 10 days after the yellow fever booster vaccination. These receptors were collected from a man aged 18 to 29 who received the YFV17D yellow fever vaccine.

The chain uses TRBV18 and TRBJ1-1; D perhaps matches TRBD1 (6 bases). V lost 2 bases and J lost 1, with 11 bases in between. This CDR3 is built from 15 residues. From germline, CDR1 is KGHSH and CDR2 LQKENI. In DNA, the CDR3 is TGTGCCAGCTCACCAATGACAGGCCAGAACACTGAAGCTTTCTTT. Translated: CASSPMTGQNTEAFF.

The sample holds many counts of this clonotype. This sequence joins TRBV7-2 and TRBJ2-1; D is perhaps TRBD1 (6 bases). CDR1 is SGHTA, CDR2 FQGNSA, per germline. The V end was cut by 2 bases, the J end by 5 bases, with 10 bases between. This CDR3 contains 14 residues. The CDR3 DNA follows: TGTGCCAGCAGCTTAAGGTCAGGGGACAATGAGCAGTTCTTC. Its protein product is CASSLRSGDNEQFF.

V is TRBV18 and J is TRBJ1-1; 7 bases map to TRBD1. In germline, CDR1 is KGHSH, CDR2 LQKENI. With 8 bases clipped from V and 2 bases from J, the junction kept 5 bases outside the gene matches. The CDR3 has 13 amino acids. CDR3 DNA sequence: TGTGCCAGCGCGACAGGGTCCAACACTGAAGCTTTCTTT. This gives the protein CASATGSNTEAFF.

The chain recombines TRBV28 with TRBJ1-2; no clear D. Trimming left V 6 bases short and J 1 base short, with 15 bases between. Germline V lookup: CDR1 MDHEN, CDR2 SYDVKM. The CDR3 is 15 residues long. The CDR3 sequence is CASRWAQANNYGYTF. As DNA, the CDR3 is TGTGCCAGCAGGTGGGCCCAAGCGAATAACTATGGCTACACCTTC.

In its sample, this clonotype was seen many times. The chain uses TRBV7-2 and TRBJ1-2; D uncertain. Looked up from germline, CDR1 is SGHTA and CDR2 is FQGNSA. The CDR3 is 12 residues long. V lost 5 bases to trimming and J lost 2 bases, with 6 bases between them. The CDR3 sequence is CASSPANYGYTF. CDR3 bases: TGTGCCAGCAGCCCAGCCAACTATGGCTACACCTTC.

This clonotype was picked up a small number of times. The CDR3 nucleotides are TGTGCCAGCAGTTACGGTGGCGGGGGGAGCACAGATACGCAGTATTTT. It is translated as CASSYGGGGSTDTQYF. This chain joins TRBV6-6 and TRBJ2-3, with 8 bases fitting TRBD2. V lost 2 bases, J lost 0 bases, and 4 bases stayed unmatched. CDR3 length equals 16 residues. Germline values: CDR1 MNHNY, CDR2 SVGAGI (reference sequence).

This clonotype was found many times. The chain has TRBV7-8 and TRBJ2-7; TRBD1 matches 11 bases. Germline assignment: CDR1 SGHVS and CDR2 FQNEAQ. J gave up 9 bases and V 5 bases, and 3 bases lay outside the gene matches. The CDR3 is 12 amino acids. The CDR3 region is CASSTGQGAQYV. The CDR3 coding sequence is TGTGCCAGCAGCACCGGACAGGGGGCGCAGTACGTC.

In the case of this clonotype: The junction departs from the called germline gene at one end, perhaps through a read error. Here the CDR3 reads CSSSPDPPGDTQYF. CDR3 nucleotide sequence: TGTTCCAGCAGCCCTGATCCACCAGGGGATACGCAGTATTTT. The V gene is TRBV4-2, the J gene TRBJ2-3; D is possibly TRBD1 (5 bases). The CDR3 has 14 amino acids. The V gene's germline CDR1 is LGHNA and CDR2 YNFKEQ.

This clonotype was counted ten times or more. The V call is TRBV5-1, the J call TRBJ2-2, with D perhaps assigned TRBD1 or TRBD2 (5 bases each). The CDR3 sequence is 15 residues long. V lost 4 bases, J lost 7 bases, and 17 bases lay in between. Looked up from germline, CDR1 is SGHRS and CDR2 is YFSETQ. The CDR3 sequence is CASSPARGSDGELFF. CDR3 DNA sequence: TGCGCCAGCAGCCCGGCCCGGGGCTCGGACGGGGAGCTGTTTTTT.

This clonotype was counted ten times or more. The chain is built from TRBV5-1 and TRBJ2-7; 10 nucleotides align to TRBD1. Germline values: CDR1 SGHRS, CDR2 YFSETQ. CDR3 length: 14 amino acids. Germline trimming cut 4 bases from V and 5 bases from J; bases unmatched to any gene: 6. CDR3 region: CASSRDRGSDEQYF. The CDR3 coding sequence is TGCGCCAGCAGCCGGGACAGGGGTTCCGACGAGCAGTACTTC.

This clonotype was detected many times. The gene calls are TRBV29-1 and TRBJ1-4; no firm D call. The CDR3 is 13 residues long. CDR1 SQVTM and CDR2 ANQGSEA come from the germline V gene. The CDR3 here is CSCGSNENEKLFF. CDR3 bases: TGCAGTTGTGGCAGCAATGAAAATGAAAAACTGTTTTTT. Drawing the rest from reference TRBV29-1 and TRBJ1-4, the complete variable domain is SAVISQKPSRDICQRGTSLTIQCQVDSQVTMMFWYRQQPGQSLTLIATANQGSEATYESGFVIDKFPISRPNLTFSTLTVSNMSPEDSSIYLCSCGSNENEKLFFGSGTQLSVL.

This sequence joins TRBV5-1 and TRBJ1-1; no clear D. This CDR3 contains 15 residues. The ends were cut back, 0 bases at V and 4 bases at J, with 13 bases in the middle. In germline, CDR1 is SGHRS, CDR2 YFSETQ. CDR3 residues: CASSLARGQGTEAFF. The CDR3 DNA sequence: TGCGCCAGCAGCTTGGCCCGAGGGCAAGGCACTGAAGCTTTCTTT.

In this sample, this clonotype turned up many times. The chain is built from TRBV10-2 and TRBJ1-2, with 8 positions matching TRBD1. With 8 bases clipped from V and 0 bases from J, the junction kept 11 bases outside the gene matches. In germline, CDR1 is WSHSY, CDR2 SAAADI. This CDR3 spans 16 amino acids. CDR3 protein: CASSYGTGRANYGYTF. The DNA for the CDR3 is TGCGCCAGCTCCTACGGGACAGGCCGAGCTAACTATGGCTACACCTTC.

This clonotype was found many times. The J gene is TRBJ1-5, the V gene TRBV4-1, with D unclear. The CDR3 has 16 amino acids. The germline V and J ends were trimmed by 3 bases and 6 bases, with 18 bases remaining between them. Germline CDR1 is MGHRA and CDR2 is YSYEKL. CDR3 in amino acids: CASSHQEAGLAQPQHF. As DNA, the CDR3 is TGCGCCAGCAGCCACCAGGAGGCAGGTCTGGCTCAGCCCCAGCATTTT.

This clonotype has ten or more counts. The chain couples TRBV15 to TRBJ2-4; 9 bases agree with TRBD1. Germline V CDR1 and CDR2: LNHNV, YYDKDF (reference sequence). The V segment lost 0 bases and the J segment 11 bases; nucleotides outside the gene matches: 8. CDR3 size: 15 residues. CDR3 sequence: CATSREDRGRVLQYF. The CDR3 nucleotides are TGTGCCACCAGCAGAGAGGACAGGGGAAGGGTCCTTCAGTACTTC.

V is TRBV28 and J is TRBJ2-2, with D uncertain. V dropped 6 bases and J dropped 8 bases, with 7 bases sitting between them. CDR1 MDHEN and CDR2 SYDVKM come from the germline V gene. This CDR3 has 11 residues. CDR3 region: CASSSKGELFF. Written as DNA, the CDR3 is TGTGCCAGCAGCTCGAAAGGGGAGCTGTTTTTT.

This clonotype was seen at least ten times. The chain couples TRBV4-3 to TRBJ2-5; 8 bases line up with TRBD1. Trimming at V came to 2 bases and at J to 5 bases, leaving 7 bases not matched to a gene. CDR1 is LGHNA and CDR2 is YSLEER in the germline V gene. The CDR3 is 15 amino acids. CDR3 nucleotide sequence: TGCGCCAGCAGCCAATCGGGGACAGGTTTCGAGACCCAGTACTTC. Protein product: CASSQSGTGFETQYF.

The chain is built from TRBV12-5 and TRBJ2-1; 7 bases map to TRBD1. The germline gives CDR1 LGHNT, CDR2 FRNRAP. Trimming at V came to 3 bases and at J to 10 bases, leaving 15 bases not matched to a gene. The CDR3 covers 16 residues. CDR3 coding DNA: TGTGCTAGTGGTTTTCTAGGGGGCGCAGCCGGAACAGAGCAGTTCTTC. Amino acids: CASGFLGGAAGTEQFF.

This clonotype showed up many times. This chain links TRBV20-1 with TRBJ2-4; D is unclear. The germline gives CDR1 DFQATT, CDR2 SNEGSKA (reference sequence). The V and J ends lost 6 bases and 0 bases respectively, with 9 bases between them. There are 13 residues in the CDR3. For the CDR3, the DNA is TGCAGTGCAACCCCCGGAGCCAAAAACATTCAGTACTTC. Amino acid sequence: CSATPGAKNIQYF.

V and J are TRBV21-1 and TRBJ1-6. TRBV21-1 is assigned pseudogene status. The length of the CDR3 is 16 residues. This CDR3 is CASNVTLGNYNSPLHF. Here the CDR3 DNA reads TGTGCCAGCAACGTAACGCTGGGGAACTATAATTCACCCCTCCACTTT.

Many counts were recorded for this clonotype. V usage is TRBV7-2 and J usage is TRBJ2-5; no firm D call. Germline loops: CDR1 SGHTA, CDR2 FQGNSA. The V end was cut by 1 base, the J end by 5 bases, with 8 bases between. The CDR3 has 13 amino acids. The CDR3 spells CASSLDIRETQYF. For the CDR3, the DNA is TGTGCCAGCAGCTTAGACATCCGGGAGACCCAGTACTTC.

This clonotype was counted ten times or more. V is TRBV12-3 or TRBV12-4 and J is TRBJ2-1, with TRBD2 identical over 7 bases. With 2 bases clipped from V and 12 bases from J, the junction kept 4 bases outside the gene matches. The CDR3 runs 12 residues. The CDR3 DNA reads TGTGCCAGCAGTTTATCGGGGGGTACGCAGTTCTTC. This codes for CASSLSGGTQFF.

There are a few counts of this clonotype. The rearrangement uses TRBV11-2 and TRBJ1-2, with a weak D call TRBD1 (5 bases). Germline V gives CDR1 SGHAT, CDR2 FQNNGV. Trimming shortened V by 1 base and J by 3 bases, and 6 bases separated the two germline ends. This CDR3 region has 13 residues. DNA for the CDR3: TGTGCCAGCAGCTTAGGGGGGTACTATGGCTACACCTTC. Translating it yields CASSLGGYYGYTF.

The chain employs TRBV20-1 and TRBJ2-1; the match to TRBD2 covers 9 bases. CDR1 and CDR2 from the germline V gene are DFQATT and SNEGSKA (reference sequence). The CDR3 covers 17 residues. With V trimmed by 2 bases and J by 10 bases, 18 bases remained unmatched. The CDR3 sequence is CSARTGAPSGDGTEQFF. CDR3 DNA sequence: TGCAGTGCTAGAACTGGGGCACCTAGCGGGGATGGAACGGAGCAGTTCTTC.

This clonotype was seen more than once but under ten times. This chain uses TRBV20-1 with TRBJ1-5; D gene ambiguous. The germline gives CDR1 DFQATT, CDR2 SNEGSKA (reference sequence). The V end was cut by 4 bases, the J end by 11 bases, with 9 bases between. The CDR3 contains 10 residues. As DNA, the CDR3 is TGCAGTGCTATCAATCCAGCCCAGCATTTT. As protein: CSAINPAQHF.

This clonotype appeared many times. The chain has TRBV11-3 and TRBJ2-5; no definite D call. Between the trimmed V and J ends, which lost 3 bases and 3 bases, there was a span of 11 bases. This CDR3 is 14 amino acids long. CDR1 is SGHNT, CDR2 YENEEA, per germline. The chain's CDR3 is CASSLGGPKETQYF. In DNA, the CDR3 is TGTGCCAGCAGCTTGGGTGGGCCTAAAGAGACCCAGTACTTC.